This TCR beta chain was sequenced in a study of post-analysis software for immune sequencing data. Unique molecular identifiers were carried by the TCR beta cDNA libraries. T cells numbering 1 to 10 million yielded roughly 0.5 million cDNA molecules. A single record per CDR3 protein comes from TCRdb applying MiXCR to the PCR reads. This table has more than 350,000 distinct CDR3 sequences, 30% to 40% appearing once. Study observations and caveats: Among four or five TRBV segments more frequent in patients than controls were TRBV5-6, TRBV5-1 and TRBV20-1. Controls' normalized Chao1 diversity significantly exceeded that of multiple sclerosis patients.

This CDR3 has 13 residues. With 1 base removed from V and 5 bases from J, the gap between germline ends came to 9 bases. The germline V gene has CDR1 SGHRS and CDR2 YFSETQ. About this clonotype: Its antigen remains unidentified.

The sequenced sample was blood. The J gene is TRBJ2-5, the V gene TRBV5-1; the D is unclear. The TCR was taken from a girl under 10 years old with multiple sclerosis. Here the CDR3 reads CASSLFRKETQYF. In nucleotides, the CDR3 is TGCGCCAGCAGCTTGTTCCGGAAGGAGACCCAGTACTTC.